The T cell receptor (beta chain) under discussion was sequenced for a study of CD8+CD57+ T cells in acquired aplastic anemia. For the study at large: Sorted CD4+ and CD8+ cells yielded around 3 ug of DNA on average.

The use of genomic DNA as template underpinned the TCR beta VDJ and CDR3 profiling. In TCRdb, the reads were re-called with MiXCR into one record per CDR3 protein. The sample holds more than 150,000 distinct CDR3 sequences, around 45% seen once. By flow cytometry, patients selected for sequencing had shown an expansion of CD8+CD57+ cells. The cohort consisted entirely of patients having severe acquired aplastic anemia. Study observations and caveats: Approximately 27 CD8+ CDR3 sequences occurred in both the patients and the controls. No significant patient-versus-control difference appeared in CD8+ Simpson's diversity.

As regards this clonotype: The antigen is undetermined.

The receptor's source is a human donor with aplastic anemia. Sequenced: sorted CD4+, CD8+, or CD8+CD57+ T cells (not recorded which) from PBMCs.

The CDR3 here is CASSTGGGPYEQYF. CDR3 DNA sequence: TGTGCCAGCTCCACCGGTGGCGGACCCTACGAGCAGTACTTC. The genes are TRBV7-3 and TRBJ2-7; D remains unclear. CDR1 is SGHTA and CDR2 is FQGTGA in the germline V gene. The V end was cut by 8 bases, the J end by 2 bases, with 16 bases between. The CDR3 has 14 amino acids.